The 20 T cell receptor beta chains listed next were all sequenced from one sample in a study of identical twins (dated by TCRdb to 2015 to 2016). Library generation was performed with 5' RACE. The run used an Illumina HiSeq 2000. Using fastp at Q25 and MiXCR, TCRdb reprocessed the public reads and kept productive beta chains. One record per CDR3 amino acid sequence lists the most common genes and DNA. In all, the sample holds some 900,000 distinct CDR3 sequences, and approximately 13% of those were seen once. The ten largest clones represent roughly 1.6% of the sample. In addition, the sample was reused for a study of yellow fever vaccine responses in identical twins.

Sequencing was done on a sample of PBMCs. The receptors here all came from a woman aged 18-29 years in good health.

V is TRBV9 and J is TRBJ2-3, with no clear D. The germline V and J ends were trimmed by 3 bases and 7 bases, with 12 bases remaining between them. The CDR3 spans 13 residues. Germline V gives CDR1 SGDLS, CDR2 YYNGEE. CDR3 in DNA: TGTGCCAGCAGCGGAAGAATGGGAAATACGCAGTATTTT. It specifies CASSGRMGNTQYF.

This clonotype showed up many times. This chain uses TRBV12-3 or TRBV12-4 with TRBJ2-2; TRBD1 is a possible D gene (6 bases). There are 16 residues in the CDR3. V was clipped by 6 bases and J by 6 bases, with 20 bases between them. The CDR3 reads CASSPPGQKLAGELFF. The CDR3 region has the DNA TGTGCCAGCAGCCCCCCTGGACAGAAACTGGCCGGGGAGCTGTTTTTT.

The sample holds a few counts of this clonotype. The CDR3 DNA follows: TGCAGTGCTAGAGAGGGGGGCGCCTACAATGAGCAGTTCTTC. Translating gives CSAREGGAYNEQFF. V and J are TRBV20-1 and TRBJ2-1; possibly TRBD1 or TRBD2 for D (6 bases each). Trimming stripped 0 bases from V and 2 bases from J, with 8 bases between. In germline, CDR1 is DFQATT, CDR2 SNEGSKA (reference sequence). This CDR3 is built from 14 residues.

This clonotype was seen a handful of times. The chain is built from TRBV28 and TRBJ2-5, with TRBD2 as a possible D gene (6 bases). Germline V gene sequence: CDR1 MDHEN, CDR2 SYDVKM. The CDR3 covers 14 residues. V dropped 7 bases and J dropped 5 bases, with 17 bases sitting between them. The CDR3 DNA reads TGTGCCAGCACCCCGCTAGGCCGGGGGGAGACCCAGTACTTC. Protein sequence: CASTPLGRGETQYF.

This clonotype was seen repeatedly, ten times or more. J is TRBJ2-1 and V is TRBV15; 8 bases align to TRBD2. The V segment lost 4 bases and the J segment 10 bases; nucleotides outside the gene matches: 12. Per the germline V gene, CDR1 is LNHNV and CDR2 is YYDKDF (reference sequence). The CDR3 is 15 amino acids. The CDR3 DNA follows: TGTGCCACCAGCAAACTAGCGGCCCCGGAGGAAGAGCAGTTCTTC. As protein: CATSKLAAPEEEQFF.

The chain uses TRBV9 and TRBJ1-2; D might be TRBD1 (5 bases). Germline assignment: CDR1 SGDLS and CDR2 YYNGEE. The CDR3 has 15 residues. V was pared by 3 bases and J by 2 bases, with 14 bases between. Written as DNA, the CDR3 is TGTGCCAGCAGCGCAGCGGGGGGACCCAACTATGGCTACACCTTC. Encoded protein: CASSAAGGPNYGYTF.

The gene calls are TRBV7-3 and TRBJ1-1, with TRBD1 as a possible D gene (6 bases). The V and J ends lost 2 bases and 8 bases respectively, with 12 bases between them. The CDR3 is 13 amino acids. The germline V gene encodes CDR1 SGHTA and CDR2 FQGTGA. The CDR3 here is CASSLSAGDEAFF. The CDR3 DNA follows: TGTGCCAGCAGCTTATCGGCAGGGGACGAAGCTTTCTTT.

This clonotype was recorded at least ten times. In nucleotides, the CDR3 is TGTGCCAGCAGCAGTGCGGCAGGGACAGGCACAGATACGCAGTATTTT. Amino acids: CASSSAAGTGTDTQYF. V and J are TRBV7-9 and TRBJ2-3, with 7 nucleotides matching TRBD1. The CDR3 is 16 residues long. V shed 5 bases and J 1 base; nucleotides not matched to a gene: 9. CDR1 is SEHNR, CDR2 FQNEAQ, per germline (reference sequence).

This clonotype was seen a few times. V and J are TRBV4-2 and TRBJ2-1; TRBD2 aligns across 10 bases. Looked up from germline, CDR1 is LGHNA and CDR2 is YNFKEQ. Losses at the gene ends were 0 bases for V and 5 bases for J; bases not matched to a gene: 10. The CDR3 totals 18 residues. CDR3 amino acids: CASSQDLASGRDHNEQFF. CDR3 bases: TGTGCCAGCAGCCAAGATTTGGCTAGCGGGAGAGATCACAATGAGCAGTTCTTC.

This clonotype has a count of ten or more. The V gene is TRBV11-2, the J gene TRBJ1-1, with D perhaps TRBD1 (6 bases). Per the germline V gene, CDR1 is SGHAT and CDR2 is FQNNGV. This CDR3 is 14 amino acids long. Trimming took off 1 base at V and 5 bases at J, with 11 bases between the two ends. The CDR3 spells CASSLVGGRTEAFF. In nucleotides, the CDR3 is TGTGCCAGCAGCTTAGTCGGGGGGCGTACTGAAGCTTTCTTT.

The sample holds a few counts of this clonotype. This sequence joins TRBV4-1 and TRBJ2-3; 9 bases are a match to TRBD2. Germline V lookup: CDR1 MGHRA, CDR2 YSYEKL. This CDR3 region has 17 residues. V was clipped by 4 bases and J by 5 bases; unmatched bases: 13. CDR3 in amino acids: CASSPEGASGEIDTQYF. The DNA of the CDR3 is TGCGCCAGCAGCCCAGAAGGGGCTAGCGGGGAAATAGATACGCAGTATTTT.

V gene TRBV28 combines with J gene TRBJ2-7, with D perhaps matching TRBD1 (6 bases). The CDR3 loop spans 15 amino acids. The V and J ends lost 10 bases and 1 base respectively, with 20 bases between them. Germline-derived CDR1 and CDR2 are MDHEN and SYDVKM. The CDR3 DNA reads TGTGCCACCTCCCCGAAAGGGGGAATATCCTACGAGCAGTACGTC. It yields the protein CATSPKGGISYEQYV.

This clonotype was seen a handful of times. CDR3 in amino acids: CASSLNPGALDEQFF. CDR3 nucleotide sequence: TGTGCCAGCAGCCTCAATCCGGGAGCCTTGGATGAGCAGTTCTTC. The chain uses TRBV11-2 and TRBJ2-1; weak D call: TRBD2 (6 bases). The V and J ends lost 5 bases and 8 bases respectively, with 19 bases between them. From germline, CDR1 is SGHAT and CDR2 FQNNGV. This CDR3 comprises 15 residues.

The chain employs TRBV6-5 and TRBJ1-1; D call uncertain. Germline-derived CDR1 and CDR2 are MNHEY and SVGAGI. This CDR3 spans 16 amino acids. Trimming left V 0 bases short and J 0 bases short, with 11 bases between. CDR3 DNA: TGTGCCAGCAGTTACTCGAAGGTGCAAATGAACACTGAAGCTTTCTTT. Translation gives CASSYSKVQMNTEAFF.

The V call is TRBV5-1, the J call TRBJ2-5; D gene uncertain. This CDR3 is 11 amino acids long. Germline CDR1 SGHRS, CDR2 YFSETQ. V shed 2 bases and J shed 5 bases, with 4 bases lying between them. The CDR3 DNA is TGCGCCAGCAGCTTTGATGAGACCCAGTACTTC. Translation: CASSFDETQYF. The whole variable domain, filled in from reference TRBV5-1 and TRBJ2-5, reads KAGVTQTPRYLIKTRGQQVTLSCSPISGHRSVSWYQQTPGQGLQFLFEYFSETQRNKGNFPGRFSGRQFSNSRSEMNVSTLELGDSALYLCASSFDETQYFGPGTRLLVL.

This chain links TRBV7-8 with TRBJ2-5, with TRBD2 as a possible D gene (5 bases). The CDR3 has 13 residues. Germline V gene sequence: CDR1 SGHVS, CDR2 FQNEAQ. In nucleotides, the CDR3 is TGTGCTTGTGTTGGGTACGGGGATGAGACCCAGTACTTC. It encodes CACVGYGDETQYF.

This clonotype was counted ten times or more. The J gene is TRBJ2-1, the V gene TRBV6-2 or TRBV6-3; TRBD2 agrees at 10 bases. CDR1 and CDR2 from the germline V gene are MNHEY and SVGEGT. With V trimmed by 7 bases and J by 10 bases, 7 bases remained unmatched. This CDR3 comprises 13 residues. The CDR3 region is CASIGTSVREQFF. CDR3 DNA sequence: TGTGCCAGCATTGGGACTAGCGTGAGAGAGCAGTTCTTC.

The rearrangement uses TRBV11-2 and TRBJ2-7; D is tentatively TRBD1 or TRBD2 (5 bases each). Between the trimmed V and J ends, which lost 0 bases and 3 bases, there was a span of 18 bases. This CDR3 is 17 amino acids long. CDR1 and CDR2 (germline): SGHAT, FQNNGV. CDR3 sequence (DNA): TGTGCCAGCAGCTTAGATTTGAGGGGTTTAGCCCTCTACGAGCAGTACGTC. Protein sequence: CASSLDLRGLALYEQYV.

The chain uses TRBV27 and TRBJ2-3, with TRBD2 matching 11 bases. Germline V CDR1 and CDR2: MNHEY, SMNVEV (reference sequence). Trimming cost V 7 bases and J 8 bases; bases outside gene matches: 14. The length of the CDR3 is 16 residues. This CDR3 reads CASNPFSGGAPITQYF. DNA for the CDR3: TGTGCCAGCAACCCTTTTAGCGGGGGGGCCCCCATTACGCAGTATTTT.

The chain joins TRBV20-1 to TRBJ2-5; D possibly uses TRBD1 or TRBD2 (5 bases each). Germline CDR1 reads DFQATT; CDR2 reads SNEGSKA (reference sequence). The CDR3 runs to 16 residues. The V end was cut by 5 bases, the J end by 7 bases, with 26 bases between. Here the CDR3 reads CSAPRSRDNVGRTQYF. CDR3 nucleotide sequence: TGCAGTGCTCCCCGGTCCAGAGACAACGTGGGACGGACCCAGTACTTC.